This entry is about one T cell receptor beta chain. Its specificity is not known. CDR3 size: 14 residues. The germline V gene has CDR1 SEHNR and CDR2 FQNEAQ (reference sequence). J was trimmed by 7 bases and V by 3 bases; bases with no gene match: 7. These data belong to a study of cytomegalovirus exposure and HLA in healthy donors. TCRdb's table, derived via immunoSEQ multiplex PCR, lists solely in-frame clones and lacks some. The table lists 100,000 to 150,000 clones, about 89% of them singletons. Study findings and constraints: The classifier reportedly diagnosed cytomegalovirus status with high sensitivity and specificity.

V usage is TRBV7-9 and J usage is TRBJ2-7; 9 bases fit TRBD2. The clonotype originates from a woman between 18 and 29 years old in good health and CMV-seronegative. The sample taken for sequencing was PBMCs. CDR3 residues: CASSLASGTGEQYF. CDR3 bases: TGTGCCAGCAGCTTGGCTAGCGGGACGGGGGAGCAGTACTTC.